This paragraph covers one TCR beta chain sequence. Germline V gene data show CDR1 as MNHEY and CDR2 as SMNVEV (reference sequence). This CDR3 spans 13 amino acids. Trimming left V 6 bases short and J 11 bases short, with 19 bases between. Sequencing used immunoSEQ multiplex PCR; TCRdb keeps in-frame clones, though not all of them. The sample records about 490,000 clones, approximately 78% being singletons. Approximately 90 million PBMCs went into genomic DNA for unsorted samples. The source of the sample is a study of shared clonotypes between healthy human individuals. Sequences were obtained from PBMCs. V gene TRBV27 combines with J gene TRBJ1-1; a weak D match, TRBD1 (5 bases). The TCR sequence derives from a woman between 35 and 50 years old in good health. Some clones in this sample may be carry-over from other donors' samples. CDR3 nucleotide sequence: TGTGCCAGCAGGACCACGGGGGGGTTTCGGGCTTTCTTT. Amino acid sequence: CASRTTGGFRAFF.